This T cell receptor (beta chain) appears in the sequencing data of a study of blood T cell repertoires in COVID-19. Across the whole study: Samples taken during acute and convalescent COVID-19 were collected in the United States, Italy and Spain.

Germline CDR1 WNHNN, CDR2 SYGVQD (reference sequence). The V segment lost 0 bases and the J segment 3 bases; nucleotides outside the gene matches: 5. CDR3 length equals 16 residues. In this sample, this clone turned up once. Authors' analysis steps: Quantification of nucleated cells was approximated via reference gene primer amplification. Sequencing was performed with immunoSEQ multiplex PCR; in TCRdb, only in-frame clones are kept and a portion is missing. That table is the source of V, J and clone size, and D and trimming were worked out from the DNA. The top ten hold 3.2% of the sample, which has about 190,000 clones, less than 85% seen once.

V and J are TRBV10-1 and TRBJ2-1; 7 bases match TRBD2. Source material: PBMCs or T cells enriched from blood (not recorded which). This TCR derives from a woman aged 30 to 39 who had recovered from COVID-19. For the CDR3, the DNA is TGCGCCAGCAGTGAGTCGGTTAGCGGGCTCTACAATGAGCAGTTCTTC. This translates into CASSESVSGLYNEQFF.